This TCR beta chain was captured by sequencing in a study of blood T cell repertoires in COVID-19. Across the study: From the United States, Italy and Spain came samples of acute and convalescent COVID-19. The cDNA or gDNA used as material had been derived from T cells, B-cell-depleted T cells, or PBMCs.

In the original processing: Amplification with reference gene primers provided the estimates of nucleated cell counts. Produced via immunoSEQ multiplex PCR; TCRdb's table is partial and in-frame only. D and trimming come from the DNA, and the V and J calls and clone size come from that table. The table lists some 250,000 clones, around 89% of them singletons. Grouping used clinical history reported by participants in a survey and questionnaire. Germline values: CDR1 MDHEN, CDR2 SYDVKM. The CDR3 covers 16 residues. The V end lost 3 bases, the J end lost 5 bases, and 20 bases lay between the germline ends.

The clonotype comes from a man aged 35-49 years who had recovered from COVID-19. Input material: PBMCs or T cells enriched from blood (not recorded which). The chain couples TRBV28 to TRBJ2-7, with D possibly being TRBD2 (5 bases). The CDR3 nucleotides read TGTGCCAGCAGTTTCTCCCTTGAGCGGTCCTGGAACGAGCAGTACTTC. This codes for CASSFSLERSWNEQYF.